These T cell receptor beta chains were read from a single sample in a study of CD8 T cells in ankylosing spondylitis. MiXCR, applied by TCRdb to the 5' RACE reads, yields one record per CDR3 protein. The table lists 650,000 to 800,000 distinct CDR3 sequences, around a fifth of them singletons. Input material: blood, either unsorted or a sorted T cell fraction (not recorded which). These receptors were collected from a male donor with ankylosing spondylitis. Both conserved end residues are part of each CDR3. A D gene is named only where the DNA matches it firmly. The size of a clone is reported for some rows only, either as once, few or many, or as a class for expanded clones.

v_gene: TRBV5-4
abundance: few
d_gene: TRBD2
j_gene: TRBJ2-3
len: 19
CDR3nt: TGTGCCAGCAGCTTGGTGCGTTGGACTAGCGGGATGGTTGGTAATACGCAGTATTTT
CDR3aa: CASSLVRWTSGMVGNTQYF

v_gene: TRBV10-2
abundance: -
d_gene: -
j_gene: TRBJ1-5
len: 15
CDR3nt: TGCGCCAGCAGTGAAGTCGGGGTGAGCAATCAGCCCCAGCATTTT
CDR3aa: CASSEVGVSNQPQHF

v_gene: TRBV10-3
abundance: few
d_gene: -
j_gene: TRBJ1-1
len: 15
CDR3nt: TGTGCCATCAGTGGGGACGGAACCTTAGCCACTGAAGCTTTCTTT
CDR3aa: CAISGDGTLATEAFF

v_gene: TRBV4-2
abundance: many
d_gene: TRBD1
j_gene: TRBJ2-7
len: 17
CDR3nt: TGTGCCAGCAGCCAGCTAGGGGCGGGACAGGGTTTGTACGAGCAGTACTTC
CDR3aa: CASSQLGAGQGLYEQYF

v_gene: TRBV3-1
abundance: -
d_gene: -
j_gene: TRBJ1-1
len: 11
CDR3nt: TGTGCCGCCACAGCGGGCACTGAAGCTTTCTTT
CDR3aa: CAATAGTEAFF

v_gene: TRBV19
abundance: few
d_gene: -
j_gene: TRBJ2-1
len: 11
CDR3nt: TGTGCCAGTAGTATAACCAATGAGCAGTTCTTC
CDR3aa: CASSITNEQFF

v_gene: TRBV2
abundance: -
d_gene: TRBD2
j_gene: TRBJ2-2
len: 15
CDR3nt: TGTGCCAGCAGTGATCTAGCGGGAGTTGCCGGGGAGCTGTTTTTT
CDR3aa: CASSDLAGVAGELFF

v_gene: TRBV21-1
abundance: few
d_gene: -
j_gene: TRBJ2-1
len: 17
CDR3nt: TGTGCCAGCAGCAAAGGTATGCTAGCGGGTCATTCCGGTGAGCAGTTCTTC
CDR3aa: CASSKGMLAGHSGEQFF

v_gene: TRBV4-1
abundance: -
d_gene: -
j_gene: TRBJ1-2
len: 16
CDR3nt: TGCGCCAGCAGCCAAGTTGTCCAGGGACCGGTTAGAGGCTACACCTTC
CDR3aa: CASSQVVQGPVRGYTF

v_gene: TRBV6-1
abundance: -
d_gene: -
j_gene: TRBJ2-7
len: 14
CDR3nt: TGTGCCAGCAGCGAAGAGGGGACTTCCTACGAGCAGTACTTC
CDR3aa: CASSEEGTSYEQYF

v_gene: TRBV20-1
abundance: -
d_gene: -
j_gene: TRBJ2-1
len: 16
CDR3nt: TGCAGTGCTAGGTTTTCCGACTCGGCGGCATACAATGAGCAGTTCTTC
CDR3aa: CSARFSDSAAYNEQFF

v_gene: TRBV20-1
abundance: few
d_gene: -
j_gene: TRBJ2-1
len: 13
CDR3nt: TGCAGTGCTAGAGATCCCCGAGGGACATTACAGTTCTTC
CDR3aa: CSARDPRGTLQFF

v_gene: TRBV5-1
abundance: many
d_gene: TRBD1
j_gene: TRBJ1-1
len: 14
CDR3nt: TGCGCCAGCAGCCAGGGACAGGTTAACACTGAAGCTTTCTTT
CDR3aa: CASSQGQVNTEAFF